The clone carrying this T cell receptor beta chain was detected once. Its antigen is unidentified. The source of the sample is a study of CD8 T cells in Susac syndrome. Germline CDR1 is SGHTS and CDR2 is YDEGEE. V dropped 6 bases and J dropped 0 bases, with 9 bases sitting between them. This CDR3 region has 14 residues. When the RNA was reverse transcribed, random hexamers were used with an input of about 0.5 to 1 ug. The immunoSEQ assay covered 54 Vbeta and 13 Jbeta segments for CDR3. One entry per CDR3 protein results from TCRdb running MiXCR on the immunoSEQ multiplex PCR reads. Here the sample spans roughly 190,000 distinct CDR3 sequences, 85% to 95% being singletons. General study findings and limits: Acknowledgment was made by the study that its TCR sequencing and HLA analysis involved a relatively small number of individuals.

This chain joins TRBV5-8 and TRBJ2-2; no definite D call. Sequenced material: CD8+ T cells from PBMCs. This receptor was obtained from a human donor with Susac syndrome. CDR3 loop: CASTWPTNTGELFF. In DNA form, the CDR3 reads TGTGCCAGCACCTGGCCGACGAACACCGGGGAGCTGTTTTTT.